Below, 5 T cell receptor beta chains from the same sample are listed, as sequenced in a study of T cell changes during pregnancy in multiple sclerosis. TCRdb's table, derived via immunoSEQ multiplex PCR, lists solely in-frame clones and lacks some. The sample lists tens of thousands of clones; 80% to 95% were seen once. The material sequenced was CD4+ T cells from peripheral blood mononuclear cells, taken in the third trimester of pregnancy. These receptors all come from a female donor with multiple sclerosis, enrolled in a pregnancy study.

This chain uses TRBV6-5 with TRBJ1-4; 9 nucleotides match TRBD1. Trimming removed 4 bases from V and 5 bases from J; junction bases left unmatched: 5. Germline V gene data show CDR1 as MNHEY and CDR2 as SVGAGI. The CDR3 runs to 15 residues. The CDR3 nucleotides read TGTGCCAGCAGTTTAGTCGGGACAGGGAATGAAAAACTGTTTTTT. Encoded protein: CASSLVGTGNEKLFF.

This clone has just one count. The chain combines TRBV27 with TRBJ2-7, with TRBD1 matching over 9 bases. Germline V lookup: CDR1 MNHEY, CDR2 SMNVEV (reference sequence). The ends lost 6 bases at V and 5 bases at J; junction bases unmatched: 20. This CDR3 comprises 18 residues. CDR3 loop: CASSPQVGPGQGLHEQYF. DNA for the CDR3: TGTGCCAGCAGCCCCCAGGTGGGGCCGGGACAGGGACTCCACGAGCAGTACTTC.

The CDR3 DNA reads TGTGCCAGCAGCCTAGAGGCAGGGTTAAATGAAAAACTGTTTTTT. Protein product: CASSLEAGLNEKLFF. The chain has TRBV7-9 and TRBJ1-4, with a possible D match to TRBD1 (5 bases). CDR3 length equals 15 residues. Germline CDR1 and CDR2: SEHNR and FQNEAQ (reference sequence). Deletions cut 5 bases from V and 5 bases from J, with 15 bases between.

The chain recombines TRBV5-1 with TRBJ2-3; 7 bases match TRBD2. CDR1 SGHRS and CDR2 YFSETQ come from the germline V gene. The CDR3 is made up of 15 amino acids. After removal of 0 bases from V and 0 bases from J, the junction contained 1 base not matched to a gene. DNA for the CDR3: TGCGCCAGCAGCTTGGTCGGGGGGAGCACAGATACGCAGTATTTT. Its protein is CASSLVGGSTDTQYF.

The chain couples TRBV5-1 to TRBJ2-5, with 8 nucleotides matching TRBD1. The CDR3 extends over 16 amino acids. Per the germline V gene, CDR1 is SGHRS and CDR2 is YFSETQ. The V segment lost 0 bases and the J segment 4 bases; nucleotides outside the gene matches: 8. The CDR3 DNA follows: TGCGCCAGCAGCTTGGAGTCCAGGGGGCGCGGAGAGACCCAGTACTTC. Protein product: CASSLESRGRGETQYF. Complete variable domain (other parts from reference TRBV5-1 and TRBJ2-5): KAGVTQTPRYLIKTRGQQVTLSCSPISGHRSVSWYQQTPGQGLQFLFEYFSETQRNKGNFPGRFSGRQFSNSRSEMNVSTLELGDSALYLCASSLESRGRGETQYFGPGTRLLVL.